This TCR beta chain emerged from a study of PD-1 blockade in classical Hodgkin lymphoma. Findings and limits, study-wide: Newly diagnosed patients were reported to start with lower TCR diversity than healthy donors. Repertoire difference causes, possibly disease activity or prior therapy, remain undefined.

Looked up from germline, CDR1 is SNHLY and CDR2 is FYNNEI. The CDR3 length is 14 residues. Unmatched junction bases numbered 11, after V lost 6 bases and J lost 7 bases. As to this clone: Its antigen is unidentified.

Clones were read by immunoSEQ multiplex PCR, and TCRdb kept only the in-frame ones, dropping some. Among about 35,000 clones, 85% to 90% were seen once, and the ten largest hold 0.22%. Time point meaning: newly diagnosed, previously untreated cHL patient sample. The CD4+ T cells used were purified from thawed PBMCs through magnetic negative selection. It was PBMCs in newly diagnosed, untreated classical Hodgkin lymphoma that served as comparison. The origin of this receptor is a human donor with classical Hodgkin lymphoma. Input material: CD4+ T cells from blood. J is TRBJ2-7 and V is TRBV2; 8 positions agree with TRBD1. The CDR3 region is CASSSDRVVGEQYF. The CDR3 region has the DNA TGTGCCAGCAGCTCGGACAGGGTGGTTGGTGAGCAGTACTTC.